The T cell receptor (beta chain) under discussion was sequenced for a study of blood T cell repertoires in COVID-19. Study summary: The United States, Italy and Spain were the sources of the acute and convalescent COVID-19 samples.

V dropped 0 bases and J dropped 4 bases, with 10 bases sitting between them. This CDR3 spans 15 amino acids. From germline, CDR1 is SGDLS and CDR2 YYNGEE. As handled by the study authors: Estimated nucleated cell counts came from reference gene primer amplification. Assay: immunoSEQ multiplex PCR; the TCRdb copy retains only in-frame clones and omits some. That table gives V, J and clone size, and the DNA gave D and trimming. The sample contains 80,000 to 95,000 clones, roughly 87% of which appear only once. The source of this sequence is a woman aged 45-65 years with active or convalescent COVID-19. V gene TRBV9 combines with J gene TRBJ2-2; the D is unclear. Sequenced: peripheral blood. The chain's CDR3 is CASSVGQMSTGELFF. CDR3 DNA sequence: TGTGCCAGCAGCGTAGGTCAAATGAGCACCGGGGAGCTGTTTTTT.